Sequencing of this T cell receptor (beta chain) was carried out in a study of OX40 agonist ivuxolimab in advanced cancers. Clones were read by immunoSEQ multiplex PCR, and TCRdb kept only the in-frame ones, dropping some. The table lists tens of thousands of clones, roughly nine tenths of them singletons. Between the trimmed V and J ends, which lost 6 bases and 3 bases, there was a span of 12 bases. The CDR3 spans 14 residues. Germline V lookup: CDR1 MNHEY, CDR2 SVGAGI. This chain links TRBV6-5 with TRBJ2-1; TRBD1 might be the D (5 bases). The starting material was CD4+ or CD8+ T cells sorted from blood, obtained in a trial of the OX40 agonist ivuxolimab. This sequence originates from an adult with an advanced solid tumor such as melanoma, head and neck, liver or kidney cancer. In DNA form, the CDR3 reads TGTGCCAGCAGGCCTCAGACAGTCTACAATGAGCAGTTCTTC. Amino acids: CASRPQTVYNEQFF.